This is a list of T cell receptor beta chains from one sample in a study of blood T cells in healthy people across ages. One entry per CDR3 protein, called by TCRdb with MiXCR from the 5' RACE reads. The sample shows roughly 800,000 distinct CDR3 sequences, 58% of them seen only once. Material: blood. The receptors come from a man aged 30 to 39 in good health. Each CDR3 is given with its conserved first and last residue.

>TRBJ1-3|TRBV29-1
CSARSFGNTIYF
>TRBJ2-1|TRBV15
CATSRDSPGQGMYEQFF
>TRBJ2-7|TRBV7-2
CASSPRFQGREQYF
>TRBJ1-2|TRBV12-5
CASGSTVYGYTF
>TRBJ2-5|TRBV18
CASSPETGEKTQYF
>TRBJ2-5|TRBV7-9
CASSFSKETQYF
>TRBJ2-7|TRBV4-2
CASSQASGTIAYEQYF
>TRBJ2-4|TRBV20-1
CSAASGGRDIQYF
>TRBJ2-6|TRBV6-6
CASSYGTGLSGANVLTF
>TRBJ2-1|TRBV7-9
CASSFMMGSNEQFF
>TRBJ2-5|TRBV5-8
CASRVRQGSETQYF
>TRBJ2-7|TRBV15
CATSISSGSSYEQYF
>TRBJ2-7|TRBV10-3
CAISEFRAISYEQYF
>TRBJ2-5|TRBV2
CASMEAGAGKETQYF
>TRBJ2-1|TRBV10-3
CAISESTGRSYNEQFF
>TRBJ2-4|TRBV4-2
CASSQSGRALDIQYF
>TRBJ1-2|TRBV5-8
CASSLEGAYYGYTF
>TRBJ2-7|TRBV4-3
CASSQDRLADYEQYF
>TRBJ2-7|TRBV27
CASSLSGDSNGYEQYF
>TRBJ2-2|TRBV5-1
CASSPSTSPRAGELFF
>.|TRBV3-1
CASSWTGTEQYF
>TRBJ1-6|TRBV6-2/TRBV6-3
CASSYTDPSSPLHF
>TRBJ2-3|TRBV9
CASSVTTDTQYF
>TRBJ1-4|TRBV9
CASSARTASTNEKLFF
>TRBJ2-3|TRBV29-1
CSVVTGGTDTQYF
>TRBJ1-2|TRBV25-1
CASSLNREGSYGYTF
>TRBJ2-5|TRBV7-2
CASRNGRDRQETQYF
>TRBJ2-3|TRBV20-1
CSADQTDRAQYF
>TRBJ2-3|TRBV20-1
CSARDPGKSGRTDTQYF
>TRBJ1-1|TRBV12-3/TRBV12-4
CASSYGVGGPLAAFF
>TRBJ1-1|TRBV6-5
CASRSHQVNTEAFF
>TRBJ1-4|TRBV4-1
CASSQGTGINEKLFF
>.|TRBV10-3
CAISEGTGEETQYF
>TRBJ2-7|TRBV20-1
CSARATRNPARVYEQYF
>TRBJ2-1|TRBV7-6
CASSLDGRRAGYYNEQFF
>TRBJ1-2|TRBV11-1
CASSLDRGPHGYTF
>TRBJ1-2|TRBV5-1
CASSLKAGVNGYTF
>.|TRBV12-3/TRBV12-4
CASSFYGPQGTQYF
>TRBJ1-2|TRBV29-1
CSVVFSERENYGYTF
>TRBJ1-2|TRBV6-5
CASSPDRNGYTF
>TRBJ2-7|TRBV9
CASSSSGSSSDEQYF
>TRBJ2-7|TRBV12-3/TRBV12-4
CASRGTVAYEQYF